These 28 T cell receptor beta chains originate from one sample sequenced in a study of patients and donors after allogeneic stem cell transplantation. TCRdb analysed the RT-PCR reads with MiXCR anew, one entry per CDR3 protein. The sample lists around 150,000 distinct CDR3 sequences, 30% occurring once. Material: blood, either unsorted or a sorted T cell fraction (not recorded which). These receptors came from a human donor who was either an allogeneic HSCT recipient or a stem cell or donor lymphocyte infusion donor (not recorded which). It is not recorded whose cells these are; they may come from a transplant donor.

Only a few counts were recorded for this clonotype. The chain joins TRBV30 to TRBJ1-1; possible D gene TRBD1, 6 bases. V lost 4 bases and J lost 6, with 15 bases in between. Germline assignment: CDR1 GTSNPN and CDR2 SVGIG (reference sequence). The CDR3 has 13 residues. CDR3 nucleotide sequence: TGTGCCTGGAACCGACAGGTAGGGCCTGAAGCTTTCTTT. The encoded protein is CAWNRQVGPEAFF.

The chain links TRBV24-1 to TRBJ2-3, with 9 bases aligning to TRBD2. Germline CDR1 reads KGHDR; CDR2 reads SFDVKD. CDR3 length equals 16 residues. V lost 6 bases and J lost 5; bases outside the gene matches: 11. As DNA, the CDR3 is TGTGCCACCAGTCTCCGCGAGCGGGAGGTAATAGATACGCAGTATTTT. It encodes CATSLREREVIDTQYF.

This clonotype was seen only a few times. V gene TRBV3-1 combines with J gene TRBJ1-6; D may be TRBD1 (6 bases). The ends were cut back, 1 base at V and 10 bases at J, with 11 bases in the middle. This CDR3 spans 14 amino acids. Germline values: CDR1 LGHDT, CDR2 YNNKEL (reference sequence). CDR3 sequence reads: CASSQGQDGSPLHF. The DNA for the CDR3 is TGTGCCAGCAGCCAAGGACAGGATGGGTCACCCCTCCACTTT.

The rearrangement links TRBV6-2 or TRBV6-3 to TRBJ1-5; the D is unclear. Germline V lookup: CDR1 MNHEY, CDR2 SVGEGT. V gave up 0 bases and J gave up 5 bases, with 11 bases separating them. The CDR3 runs to 15 residues. Here the CDR3 reads CASSYSMHGHQPQHF. The CDR3 DNA follows: TGTGCCAGCAGTTACTCGATGCACGGACATCAGCCCCAGCATTTT.

This sequence joins TRBV20-1 and TRBJ2-1; 9 nucleotides agree with TRBD2. Germline CDR1 is DFQATT and CDR2 is SNEGSKA (reference sequence). J gave up 1 base and V 2 bases, and 6 bases lay outside the gene matches. There are 16 residues in the CDR3. CDR3 sequence: CSARTPGLASYNEQFF. The CDR3 region has the DNA TGCAGTGCTAGAACCCCGGGACTAGCTTCCTACAATGAGCAGTTCTTC.

A few counts support this clonotype. The chain recombines TRBV6-6 with TRBJ1-2, with D unresolved. CDR1 is MNHNY and CDR2 is SVGAGI in the germline V gene (reference sequence). The CDR3 is 14 residues long. With 0 bases removed from V and 4 bases from J, the gap between germline ends came to 9 bases. CDR3: CASSYSSEVYGYTF. The CDR3 DNA follows: TGTGCCAGCAGTTACTCGTCGGAGGTCTATGGCTACACCTTC.

This rearrangement joins TRBV12-3 or TRBV12-4 to TRBJ2-2; no clear D. Trimming removed 11 bases at V and 1 base at J, with 8 bases between. This CDR3 is built from 12 residues. CDR3 DNA sequence: TGTGCCCTTCCCCTGAACACCGGGGAGCTGTTTTTT. Amino acid sequence: CALPLNTGELFF.

A few counts support this clonotype. The chain couples TRBV19 to TRBJ1-5; a possible D gene is TRBD1 (6 bases). Germline V lookup: CDR1 LNHDA, CDR2 SQIVND (reference sequence). The CDR3 spans 15 residues. V was cut by 9 bases and J by 5 bases, with 20 bases left in between. The CDR3 spells CASKREDSGDQPQHF. DNA for the CDR3: TGTGCCAGCAAAAGAGAGGACAGTGGAGATCAGCCCCAGCATTTT.

At least ten counts were recorded for this clonotype. This rearrangement joins TRBV9 to TRBJ1-6; 11 positions match TRBD1. V lost 3 bases, J lost 10 bases, and 6 bases stayed unmatched. The CDR3 contains 15 residues. Per the germline V gene, CDR1 is SGDLS and CDR2 is YYNGEE. The CDR3 region has the DNA TGTGCCAGCAGCGGGACAGGGGGCGCAGGATCACCCCTCCACTTT. Protein sequence: CASSGTGGAGSPLHF.

This clonotype was detected a few times. The chain recombines TRBV28 with TRBJ2-1, with 12 nucleotides matching TRBD2. Unmatched junction bases numbered 8, after V lost 3 bases and J lost 2 bases. Looked up from germline, CDR1 is MDHEN and CDR2 is SYDVKM. The CDR3 runs 18 residues. The CDR3: CASSFLAGGPVPYNEQFF. The CDR3 DNA follows: TGTGCCAGCAGTTTTCTAGCGGGAGGGCCAGTTCCCTACAATGAGCAGTTCTTC.

In this sample, this clonotype turned up once. The J gene is TRBJ2-7, the V gene TRBV12-3 or TRBV12-4, with 9 bases that match TRBD1. With 5 bases clipped from V and 6 bases from J, the junction kept 5 bases outside the gene matches. The CDR3 length is 13 residues. The DNA for the CDR3 is TGTGCCAGCAGTAGGGACAGGGAATCCGAGCAGTACTTC. It specifies CASSRDRESEQYF.

This rearrangement joins TRBV20-1 to TRBJ2-2; no definite D call. CDR1 and CDR2 (germline): DFQATT, SNEGSKA (reference sequence). Trimming pared 5 bases from V and 3 bases from J, leaving 10 bases between. The length of the CDR3 is 13 residues. The chain's CDR3 is CSAPVAYTGELFF. The CDR3 DNA reads TGCAGTGCTCCAGTGGCGTACACCGGGGAGCTGTTTTTT.

The V gene is TRBV7-9, the J gene TRBJ2-2; the D is unclear. The CDR3 totals 15 residues. V was pared by 5 bases and J by 5 bases, with 15 bases between. Germline V gives CDR1 SEHNR, CDR2 FQNEAQ (reference sequence). CDR3 DNA: TGTGCCAGCAGCCGGCCGGCGGAAGGGACCGGGGAGCTGTTTTTT. This translates into CASSRPAEGTGELFF.

This clonotype was observed a few times. V is TRBV7-2 and J is TRBJ1-5; D is unresolved. Germline lookup yields CDR1 SGHTA and CDR2 FQGNSA. There are 15 residues in the CDR3. V was trimmed by 1 base and J by 4 bases, leaving 11 bases between them. The CDR3 region is CASSLVGSANQPQHF. For the CDR3, the DNA is TGTGCCAGCAGCTTAGTTGGATCGGCGAATCAGCCCCAGCATTTT.

This clonotype has more than one count but fewer than ten. Here the CDR3 reads CASSGGSSYEQYF. In DNA form, the CDR3 reads TGTGCCAGCAGTGGCGGATCCTCCTACGAGCAGTACTTC. This chain links TRBV25-1 with TRBJ2-7; D gene ambiguous. The CDR3 runs 13 residues. Looked up from germline, CDR1 is MGHDK and CDR2 is SYGVNS. Trimming took off 4 bases at V and 0 bases at J, with 7 bases between the two ends.

This clonotype was seen only a few times. The rearrangement joins TRBV5-1 to TRBJ2-3; 11 bases are a match to TRBD1. The CDR3 is 13 residues long. CDR1 and CDR2 from the germline V gene are SGHRS and YFSETQ. Losses at the gene ends were 9 bases for V and 4 bases for J; bases not matched to a gene: 4. CDR3 residues: CAIPGQGADTQYF. The DNA for the CDR3 is TGCGCCATCCCGGGACAGGGGGCAGATACGCAGTATTTT.

This clonotype was seen only a few times. This sequence joins TRBV12-3 or TRBV12-4 and TRBJ2-7, with D tentatively TRBD1 (5 bases). Between the trimmed V and J ends, which lost 6 bases and 0 bases, there was a span of 12 bases. The CDR3 loop spans 14 amino acids. CDR3 in amino acids: CASSLQASSYEQYF. As DNA, the CDR3 is TGTGCCAGCAGCCTACAGGCTAGCTCCTACGAGCAGTACTTC.

The chain combines TRBV6-1 with TRBJ2-7; 10 bases are shared with TRBD1. This CDR3 comprises 15 residues. Germline V gives CDR1 MNHNS, CDR2 SASEGT. J was trimmed by 2 bases and V by 5 bases; bases with no gene match: 6. CDR3 sequence: CASSSGTGDPYEQYF. As DNA, the CDR3 is TGTGCCAGCAGTTCCGGGACAGGGGATCCCTACGAGCAGTACTTC.

The CDR3 bases are TGTGCCAGCAGTTTACTGCTCCCCCGCACAGATACGCAGTATTTT. It codes for CASSLLLPRTDTQYF. The chain combines TRBV28 with TRBJ2-3; D not certain. V was clipped by 2 bases and J by 1 base, with 10 bases between them. Germline CDR1 and CDR2: MDHEN and SYDVKM. The CDR3 covers 15 residues.

Only one count was recorded for this clonotype. The chain employs TRBV28 and TRBJ2-7; 14 nucleotides line up with TRBD2. After removal of 5 bases from V and 0 bases from J, the junction contained 3 bases not matched to a gene. The CDR3 spans 16 residues. The germline CDR1 and CDR2 sequences are MDHEN and SYDVKM. Here the CDR3 reads CASSGLAGGISYEQYF. In nucleotides, the CDR3 is TGTGCCAGCAGTGGACTAGCGGGAGGTATCTCCTACGAGCAGTACTTC.

The V and J genes are TRBV6-6 and TRBJ2-1; TRBD2 matches 10 bases. Germline assignment: CDR1 MNHNY and CDR2 SVGAGI (reference sequence). CDR3 size: 19 residues. The junction had 10 bases not matched to a gene; V was cut back by 2 bases and J by 0 bases. CDR3 sequence reads: CASSYPLGLASNSYNEQFF. The CDR3 DNA sequence: TGTGCCAGCAGTTACCCTTTGGGACTAGCGAGTAACTCCTACAATGAGCAGTTCTTC.

The chain has TRBV5-1 and TRBJ1-3; no clear D gene. This CDR3 is 14 amino acids long. Germline lookup yields CDR1 SGHRS and CDR2 YFSETQ. V was cut by 7 bases and J by 4 bases, with 15 bases left in between. The CDR3 DNA reads TGCGCCAGCGGACCGTCGGTAGCGGGAAACACCATATATTTT. This sequence encodes CASGPSVAGNTIYF.

The V and J genes are TRBV3-1 and TRBJ1-6, with D tentatively TRBD1 (6 bases). CDR1 and CDR2 from the germline V gene are LGHDT and YNNKEL (reference sequence). Trimming took 4 bases from V and 7 from J, leaving 11 bases between them. This CDR3 region has 14 residues. CDR3 residues: CASSRTGYNSPLHF. The CDR3 nucleotides read TGTGCCAGCAGCCGTACAGGGTACAATTCACCCCTCCACTTT.

This chain joins TRBV10-3 and TRBJ2-1; TRBD2 matches at 9 bases. V lost 10 bases to trimming and J lost 2 bases; unmatched junction nucleotides: 6. Germline values: CDR1 ENHRY, CDR2 SYGVKD. The CDR3 runs to 14 residues. For the CDR3, the DNA is TGTGCCACCCTTTCTAGCGGGACCTACAATGAGCAGTTCTTC. Residues: CATLSSGTYNEQFF.

The chain joins TRBV20-1 to TRBJ1-2; D remains unclear. This CDR3 spans 16 amino acids. CDR1 is DFQATT, CDR2 SNEGSKA, per germline (reference sequence). V lost 0 bases to trimming and J lost 1 base, with 15 bases between them. The CDR3 DNA follows: TGCAGTGCTAGAGATCCGGAAAGAATTTATAACTATGGCTACACCTTC. This gives the protein CSARDPERIYNYGYTF.

This clonotype was seen more than once but under ten times. V gene TRBV6-5 combines with J gene TRBJ2-3, with D unresolved. This CDR3 has 15 amino acids. Trimming cost V 3 bases and J 0 bases, with 10 bases left between them. Looked up from germline, CDR1 is MNHEY and CDR2 is SVGAGI. CDR3 in DNA: TGTGCCAGCAGTTATGTTCGGTTTAGCACAGATACGCAGTATTTT. Its protein is CASSYVRFSTDTQYF.

The chain uses TRBV18 and TRBJ1-1, with 10 bases fitting TRBD1. Germline values: CDR1 KGHSH, CDR2 LQKENI. The CDR3 contains 16 residues. V was clipped by 1 base and J by 3 bases; unmatched bases: 5. CDR3: CASSPLTGGRDTEAFF. CDR3 in DNA: TGTGCCAGCTCACCACTGACAGGGGGCAGAGACACTGAAGCTTTCTTT.

This clonotype was recorded a few times. The V and J genes are TRBV3-1 and TRBJ2-7, with D unresolved. Germline CDR1 and CDR2: LGHDT and YNNKEL (reference sequence). V lost 1 base and J lost 6, with 13 bases in between. This CDR3 is 14 amino acids long. CDR3 nucleotides: TGTGCCAGCAGCCAAGTCGGTCCTTCAAGCGAGCAGTACTTC. Its protein product is CASSQVGPSSEQYF.